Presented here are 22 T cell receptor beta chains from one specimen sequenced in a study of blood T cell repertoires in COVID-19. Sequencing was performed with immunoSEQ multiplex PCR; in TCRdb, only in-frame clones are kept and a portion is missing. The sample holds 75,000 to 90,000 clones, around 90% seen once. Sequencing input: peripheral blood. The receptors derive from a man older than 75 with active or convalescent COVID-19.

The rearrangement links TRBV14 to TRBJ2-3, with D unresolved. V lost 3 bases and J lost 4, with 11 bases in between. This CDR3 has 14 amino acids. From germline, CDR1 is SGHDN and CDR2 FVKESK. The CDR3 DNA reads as TGTGCCAGCAGCCATCAGGCCACCCCAGATACGCAGTATTTT. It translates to CASSHQATPDTQYF.

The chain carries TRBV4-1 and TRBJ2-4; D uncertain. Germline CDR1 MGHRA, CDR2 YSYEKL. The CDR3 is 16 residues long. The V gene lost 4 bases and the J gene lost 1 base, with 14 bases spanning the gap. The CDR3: CASSLNEVSAKNIQYF. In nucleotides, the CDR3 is TGCGCCAGCAGCCTTAATGAGGTTTCGGCCAAAAACATTCAGTACTTC.

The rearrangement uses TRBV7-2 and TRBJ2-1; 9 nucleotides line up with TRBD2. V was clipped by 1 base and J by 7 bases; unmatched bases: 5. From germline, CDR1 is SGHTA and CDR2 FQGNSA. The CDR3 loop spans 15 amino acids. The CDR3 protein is CASSLGLAGRNEQFF. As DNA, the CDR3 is TGTGCCAGCAGCTTAGGGCTAGCGGGGAGAAATGAGCAGTTCTTC.

The CDR3 loop reads CASSQGGGGVTNEKLFF. For the CDR3, the DNA is TGTGCCAGCAGCCAAGGGGGAGGCGGGGTAACTAATGAAAAACTGTTTTTT. This chain connects TRBV4-2 to TRBJ1-4; no definite D call. Trimming stripped 1 base from V and 1 base from J, with 13 bases between. The CDR3 has 17 amino acids. Germline CDR1 is LGHNA and CDR2 is YNFKEQ.

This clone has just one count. CDR3 loop: CASSRDWTGDEKLFF. The CDR3 nucleotides are TGTGCCAGCAGCCGAGACTGGACAGGGGATGAAAAACTGTTTTTT. The rearrangement joins TRBV4-2 to TRBJ1-4; TRBD1 aligns across 9 bases. The CDR3 loop spans 15 amino acids. V dropped 4 bases and J dropped 6; count of bases not matched to a gene: 6. Germline-derived CDR1 and CDR2 are LGHNA and YNFKEQ.

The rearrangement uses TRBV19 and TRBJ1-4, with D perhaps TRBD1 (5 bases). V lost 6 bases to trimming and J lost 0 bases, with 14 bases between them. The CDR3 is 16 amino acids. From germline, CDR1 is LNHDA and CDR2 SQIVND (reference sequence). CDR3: CASRPLGGATNEKLFF. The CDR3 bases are TGTGCCAGTAGACCCCTGGGGGGGGCAACTAATGAAAAACTGTTTTTT.

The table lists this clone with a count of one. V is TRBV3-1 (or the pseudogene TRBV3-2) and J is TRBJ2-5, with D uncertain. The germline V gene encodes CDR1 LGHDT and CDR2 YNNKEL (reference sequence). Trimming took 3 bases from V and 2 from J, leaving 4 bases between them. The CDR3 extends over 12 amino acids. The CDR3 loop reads CASSHMQETQYF. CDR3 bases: TGTGCCAGCAGCCACATGCAAGAGACCCAGTACTTC.

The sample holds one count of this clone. CDR3 DNA: TGTGCCAGCAGCTCGACTAGCGGGAGGTACAATGAGCAGTTCTTC. It specifies CASSSTSGRYNEQFF. V is TRBV5-4 and J is TRBJ2-1, with 13 bases fitting TRBD2. CDR1 SGHNT and CDR2 YYREEE come from the germline V gene (reference sequence). This CDR3 comprises 15 residues. J was trimmed by 4 bases and V by 3 bases; bases with no gene match: 1. The full variable domain, its missing parts supplied by reference TRBV5-4 and TRBJ2-1, is ETGVTQSPTHLIKTRGQQVTLRCSSQSGHNTVSWYQQALGQGPQFIFQYYREEENGRGNFPPRFSGLQFPNYSSELNVNALELDDSALYLCASSSTSGRYNEQFFGPGTRLTVL.

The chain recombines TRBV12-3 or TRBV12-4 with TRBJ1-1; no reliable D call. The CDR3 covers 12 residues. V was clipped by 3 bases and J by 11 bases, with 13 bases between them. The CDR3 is CASSFSSIIAFF. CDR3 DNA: TGTGCCAGCAGTTTTAGTTCTATCATTGCTTTCTTT.

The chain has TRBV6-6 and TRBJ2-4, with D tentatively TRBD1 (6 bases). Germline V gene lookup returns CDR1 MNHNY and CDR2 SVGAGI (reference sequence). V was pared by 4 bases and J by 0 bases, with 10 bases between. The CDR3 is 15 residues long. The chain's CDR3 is CASSSQGLAKNIQYF. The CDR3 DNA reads TGTGCCAGCAGTTCACAGGGTCTAGCCAAAAACATTCAGTACTTC.

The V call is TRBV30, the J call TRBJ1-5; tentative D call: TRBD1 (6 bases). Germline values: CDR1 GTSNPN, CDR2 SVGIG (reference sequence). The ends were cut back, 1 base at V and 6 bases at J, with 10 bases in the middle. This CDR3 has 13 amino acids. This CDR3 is CAWSGGGAQPQHF. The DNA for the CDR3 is TGTGCCTGGAGTGGTGGGGGGGCTCAGCCCCAGCATTTT.

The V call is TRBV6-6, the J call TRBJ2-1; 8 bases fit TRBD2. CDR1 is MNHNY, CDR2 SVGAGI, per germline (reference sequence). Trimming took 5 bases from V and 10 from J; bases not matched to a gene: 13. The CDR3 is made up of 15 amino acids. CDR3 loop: CASSKGQAGDREQFF. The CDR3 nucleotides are TGTGCCAGCAGTAAGGGCCAAGCGGGAGATCGAGAGCAGTTCTTC.

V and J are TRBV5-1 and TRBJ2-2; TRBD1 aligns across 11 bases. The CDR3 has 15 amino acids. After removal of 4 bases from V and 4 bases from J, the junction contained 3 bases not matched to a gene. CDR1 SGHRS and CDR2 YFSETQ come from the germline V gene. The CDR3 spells CASSIGTGGTGELFF. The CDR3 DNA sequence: TGCGCCAGCAGCATCGGGACAGGGGGCACCGGGGAGCTGTTTTTT. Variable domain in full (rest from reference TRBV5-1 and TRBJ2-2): KAGVTQTPRYLIKTRGQQVTLSCSPISGHRSVSWYQQTPGQGLQFLFEYFSETQRNKGNFPGRFSGRQFSNSRSEMNVSTLELGDSALYLCASSIGTGGTGELFFGEGSRLTVL.

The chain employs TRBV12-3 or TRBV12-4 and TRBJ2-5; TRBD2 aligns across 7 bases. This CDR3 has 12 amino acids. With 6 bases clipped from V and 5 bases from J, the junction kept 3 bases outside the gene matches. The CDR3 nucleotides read TGTGCCAGCAGCCTGCGGGGGGAGACCCAGTACTTC. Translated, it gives CASSLRGETQYF.

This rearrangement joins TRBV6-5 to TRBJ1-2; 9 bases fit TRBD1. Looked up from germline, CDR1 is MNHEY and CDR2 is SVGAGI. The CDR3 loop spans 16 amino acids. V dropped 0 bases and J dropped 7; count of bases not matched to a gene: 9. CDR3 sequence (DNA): TGTGCCAGCAGTTACTCGATAGCGGGACAGGGCTCTGGCTACACCTTC. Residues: CASSYSIAGQGSGYTF.

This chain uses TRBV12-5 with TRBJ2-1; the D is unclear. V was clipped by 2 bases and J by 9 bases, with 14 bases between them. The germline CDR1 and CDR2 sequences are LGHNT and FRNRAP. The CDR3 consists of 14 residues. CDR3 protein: CASGLWSVFGEQFF. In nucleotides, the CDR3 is TGTGCTAGTGGTTTGTGGTCGGTGTTCGGTGAGCAGTTCTTC.

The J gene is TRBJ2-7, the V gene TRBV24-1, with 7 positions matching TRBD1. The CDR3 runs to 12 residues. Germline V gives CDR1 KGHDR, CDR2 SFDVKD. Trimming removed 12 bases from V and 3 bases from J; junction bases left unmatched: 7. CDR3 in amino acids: CAVTTGNYEQYV. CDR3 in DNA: TGTGCCGTAACGACAGGGAACTACGAGCAGTACGTC.

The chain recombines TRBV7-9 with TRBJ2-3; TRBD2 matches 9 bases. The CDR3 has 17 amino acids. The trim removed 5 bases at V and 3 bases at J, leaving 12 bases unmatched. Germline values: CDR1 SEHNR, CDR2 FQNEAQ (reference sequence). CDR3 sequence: CASSPRRASGATDTQYF. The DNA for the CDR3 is TGTGCCAGCAGCCCCCGGCGGGCTAGCGGGGCGACAGATACGCAGTATTTT.

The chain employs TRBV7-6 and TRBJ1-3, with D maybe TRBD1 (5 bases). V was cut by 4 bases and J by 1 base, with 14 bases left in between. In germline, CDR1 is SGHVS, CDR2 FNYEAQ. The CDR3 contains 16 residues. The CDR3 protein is CASSSRGGESGNTIYF. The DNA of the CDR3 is TGTGCCAGCAGCTCCCGTGGGGGGGAATCTGGAAACACCATATATTTT. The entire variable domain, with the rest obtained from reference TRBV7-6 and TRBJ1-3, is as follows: GAGVSQSPRYKVTKRGQDVALRCDPISGHVSLYWYRQALGQGPEFLTYFNYEAQQDKSGLPNDRFSAERPEGSISTLTIQRTEQRDSAMYRCASSSRGGESGNTIYFGEGSWLTVV.

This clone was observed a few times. CDR3 DNA sequence: TGTGCCAGCGAGGTACAGGGTAGCCGCCAGCCCCAGCATTTT. Translating it yields CASEVQGSRQPQHF. The chain has TRBV2 and TRBJ1-5; maybe TRBD1 (6 bases). Germline V CDR1 and CDR2: SNHLY, FYNNEI. The V end lost 8 bases, the J end lost 7 bases, and 18 bases lay between the germline ends. There are 14 residues in the CDR3.

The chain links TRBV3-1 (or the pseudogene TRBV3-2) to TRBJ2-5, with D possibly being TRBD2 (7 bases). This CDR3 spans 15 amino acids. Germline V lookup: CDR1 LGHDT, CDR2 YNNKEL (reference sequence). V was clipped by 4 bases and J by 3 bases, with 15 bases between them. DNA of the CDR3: TGTGCCAGCAGCCTATCGGGGGGCCAGAAAGAGACCCAGTACTTC. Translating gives CASSLSGGQKETQYF.

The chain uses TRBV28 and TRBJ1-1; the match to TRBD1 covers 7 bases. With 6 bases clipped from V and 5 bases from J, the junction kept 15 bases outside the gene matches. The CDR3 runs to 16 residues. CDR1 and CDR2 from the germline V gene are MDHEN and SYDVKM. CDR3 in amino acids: CASRGRGLRGETEAFF. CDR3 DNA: TGTGCCAGCAGGGGAAGGGGGCTGCGGGGGGAAACTGAAGCTTTCTTT.